Listed below are T cell receptor beta chains from one sample, sequenced in a study of neurological immune-mediated disorders. TCRdb processed the 5' RACE reads anew with MiXCR; each CDR3 protein has one entry. The sample comprises around 53,000 distinct CDR3 sequences, approximately 9.2% of which are singletons, and over 1.5% rests with the top ten. Material: PBMCs. The receptors derive from a woman in her forties in good health. The conserved cysteine and the conserved F or W are not part of the CDR3 here.

J: TRBJ2-3; V: TRBV7-3; CDR3: ASSAFGTDTQY
J: TRBJ2-3; V: TRBV20-1; CDR3: SARAGSTDTQY
J: TRBJ2-3; V: TRBV6-4; CDR3: ASSDSDRGHPDTQY
J: TRBJ1-1; V: TRBV6-5; CDR3: ASSMTGGGMNTEAF
J: TRBJ1-4; V: TRBV12-3/TRBV12-4; CDR3: ASSLFRTPGKLF
J: TRBJ1-4; V: TRBV5-1; CDR3: ASSNRGGDEKLF
J: TRBJ1-5; V: TRBV2; CDR3: ASKVESNQPQH
J: TRBJ1-5; V: TRBV6-2/TRBV6-3; CDR3: ASSPWDRGQDQPQH
J: TRBJ2-5; V: TRBV15; CDR3: ATSRKAGGSWGETQY
J: TRBJ2-7; V: TRBV29-1; CDR3: SVVGPYEQY
J: TRBJ2-3; V: TRBV6-4; CDR3: ASSPGASTDTQY
J: TRBJ2-1; V: TRBV4-2; CDR3: ASSQVFGDSYNEQF
J: TRBJ2-5; V: TRBV20-1; CDR3: SARDLRQAQETQY
J: TRBJ2-7; V: TRBV27; CDR3: ASSLGQDTYEQY
J: TRBJ1-3; V: TRBV7-2; CDR3: ASSLLGAAGGTIY
J: TRBJ1-1; V: TRBV5-6; CDR3: ASSPNFWARTPGNRAEAF
J: TRBJ1-2; V: TRBV28; CDR3: ASSSFAATLGGYT
J: TRBJ2-5; V: TRBV5-6; CDR3: ASSLRTSGRIGETQY
J: TRBJ1-6; V: TRBV5-6; CDR3: ASSFRGQNSPLH
J: TRBJ1-2; V: TRBV20-1; CDR3: SALKQGDYGYT
J: TRBJ2-1; V: TRBV7-3; CDR3: ASSPQGGGHNEQF
J: TRBJ2-7; V: TRBV20-1; CDR3: SASSGTTGYEQY
J: TRBJ1-1; V: TRBV5-1; CDR3: ASSLQPQGAGTEAF
J: TRBJ2-2; V: TRBV4-3; CDR3: ASSQDRLPTGELF
J: TRBJ1-1; V: TRBV29-1; CDR3: SVKSPGQTKNTEAF
J: TRBJ1-1; V: TRBV5-1; CDR3: ASSRGQLNTEAF
J: TRBJ2-7; V: TRBV5-1; CDR3: ASTLDRGGEQY
J: TRBJ1-2; V: TRBV27; CDR3: ASSKGNYGYT
J: TRBJ1-5; V: TRBV12-3/TRBV12-4; CDR3: ASRRDRDGDQPQH
J: TRBJ1-4; V: TRBV6-6; CDR3: ASSYVGAGIEKLF
J: TRBJ2-1; V: TRBV6-5; CDR3: ASSYRDQLYNEQF
J: TRBJ2-3; V: TRBV19; CDR3: ASSNRVGDTQY
J: TRBJ2-6; V: TRBV5-1; CDR3: ASSSISGANVLT
J: TRBJ2-5; V: TRBV9; CDR3: ASSATGQGTETQY
J: TRBJ2-2; V: TRBV5-1; CDR3: ASSLAPGGFLNTGELF
J: TRBJ2-2; V: TRBV10-3; CDR3: AIKASANTGELF
J: TRBJ1-1; V: TRBV10-3; CDR3: AIRPQVTNTEAF
J: TRBJ2-5; V: TRBV7-2; CDR3: ASSPQETQY
J: TRBJ1-2; V: TRBV12-3/TRBV12-4; CDR3: ASSGLRQGDVSIGYT
J: TRBJ1-2; V: TRBV20-1; CDR3: SARDRTVYGYT
J: TRBJ1-1; V: TRBV10-2; CDR3: ASQGGSTEAF
J: TRBJ1-5; V: TRBV29-1; CDR3: SVAGDSNQPQH